These 27 T cell receptor beta chains were sequenced from one sample in a study of blood T cell repertoires in COVID-19. Sequencing was performed with immunoSEQ multiplex PCR; in TCRdb, only in-frame clones are kept and a portion is missing. Seen here are around 20,000 clones, 85% to 90% observed once, and the top ten hold around 10%. Sequenced input: peripheral blood. The receptors stem from a human donor in a cohort sampled during active COVID-19.

The chain recombines TRBV7-2 with TRBJ2-7, with TRBD2 identical over 14 bases. J was trimmed by 5 bases and V by 3 bases; bases with no gene match: 3. Per germline, CDR1 SGHTA and CDR2 FQGNSA. This CDR3 comprises 15 residues. This CDR3 reads CASSLGLAGDNEQYF. DNA of the CDR3: TGTGCCAGCAGCTTGGGACTAGCGGGAGACAACGAGCAGTACTTC. Complete variable domain (other parts from reference TRBV7-2 and TRBJ2-7): GAGVSQSPSNKVTEKGKDVELRCDPISGHTALYWYRQSLGQGLEFLIYFQGNSAPDKSGLPSDRFSAERTGGSVSTLTIQRTQQEDSAVYLCASSLGLAGDNEQYFGPGTRLTVT.

The rearrangement links TRBV6-5 to TRBJ1-1, with 8 bases aligning to TRBD1. The CDR3 consists of 14 residues. The trim removed 7 bases at V and 6 bases at J, leaving 10 bases unmatched. Germline lookup yields CDR1 MNHEY and CDR2 SVGAGI. The CDR3 here is CASTLSGGHAEAFF. The CDR3 nucleotides are TGTGCCAGCACGTTGTCAGGGGGCCACGCTGAAGCTTTCTTT.

The genes are TRBV19 and TRBJ1-2; 10 nucleotides match TRBD1. Germline values: CDR1 LNHDA, CDR2 SQIVND (reference sequence). With 3 bases clipped from V and 8 bases from J, the junction kept 6 bases outside the gene matches. This CDR3 region has 14 residues. The CDR3 DNA sequence: TGTGCCAGTAGTATGGGACAGGGGATAAACGGCTACACCTTC. Protein product: CASSMGQGINGYTF.

This chain links TRBV24-1 with TRBJ2-7, with D perhaps matching TRBD2 (5 bases). V shed 6 bases and J shed 5 bases, with 13 bases lying between them. The CDR3 consists of 13 residues. Germline CDR1 reads KGHDR; CDR2 reads SFDVKD. Here the CDR3 DNA reads TGTGCCACCAGTCCCGCCGGGAAACACGAGCAGTACTTC. Its protein product is CATSPAGKHEQYF.

The chain carries TRBV6-5 and TRBJ2-7; D is unresolved. Germline values: CDR1 MNHEY, CDR2 SVGAGI. Trimming pared 4 bases from V and 0 bases from J, leaving 7 bases between. This CDR3 is built from 13 residues. Written as DNA, the CDR3 is TGTGCCAGCAGTTTTAGTAGCTCCTACGAGCAGTACTTC. This gives the protein CASSFSSSYEQYF.

This chain's CDR3 is CASSLDGRTSGDSYNEQFF. DNA of the CDR3: TGTGCCAGCAGTCTGGACGGGCGGACTAGCGGAGACTCCTACAATGAGCAGTTCTTC. The chain combines TRBV28 with TRBJ2-1, with 10 positions matching TRBD2. V gave up 5 bases and J gave up 0 bases; unmatched junction bases: 13. Germline V gene lookup returns CDR1 MDHEN and CDR2 SYDVKM. CDR3 length equals 19 residues.

This clone was detected only a few times. The rearrangement links TRBV5-1 to TRBJ2-5, with TRBD2 matching 12 bases. Germline V gives CDR1 SGHRS, CDR2 YFSETQ. This CDR3 region has 15 residues. Germline trimming cut 6 bases from V and 7 bases from J; bases unmatched to any gene: 10. The CDR3 is CASTPRTSGTGTQYF. In DNA, the CDR3 is TGCGCCAGCACCCCAAGGACTAGCGGGACGGGGACCCAGTACTTC.

The V gene is TRBV28, the J gene TRBJ1-3, with D possibly TRBD1 on 5 matching bases. V was pared by 10 bases and J by 3 bases, with 16 bases between. The germline CDR1 and CDR2 sequences are MDHEN and SYDVKM. The CDR3 extends over 14 amino acids. The CDR3 reads CATSGDVGGNTIYF. The DNA for the CDR3 is TGTGCCACCTCGGGGGACGTTGGTGGAAACACCATATATTTT.

This clone appeared a few times. CDR3 nucleotides: TGTGCCAGCAGCCCAAGCGGGAGGGCCGGGAATGAGCAGTTCTTC. It yields the protein CASSPSGRAGNEQFF. The rearrangement joins TRBV5-4 to TRBJ2-1; 10 bases are shared with TRBD2. Germline values: CDR1 SGHNT, CDR2 YYREEE (reference sequence). Losses at the gene ends were 4 bases for V and 7 bases for J; bases not matched to a gene: 8. CDR3 length equals 15 residues.

The chain couples TRBV29-1 to TRBJ2-2; TRBD2 agrees at 11 bases. Losses at the gene ends were 6 bases for V and 0 bases for J; bases not matched to a gene: 0. From germline, CDR1 is SQVTM and CDR2 ANQGSEA. The CDR3 has 14 residues. CDR3 sequence: CSVGLAANTGELFF. The DNA of the CDR3 is TGCAGCGTGGGACTAGCGGCGAACACCGGGGAGCTGTTTTTT.

The chain recombines TRBV14 with TRBJ2-7; a possible D gene is TRBD1 (5 bases). Deletions cut 1 base from V and 4 bases from J, with 14 bases between. Germline loops: CDR1 SGHDN, CDR2 FVKESK. The length of the CDR3 is 15 residues. The CDR3 reads CASSQGGSRGYEQYF. The CDR3 DNA follows: TGTGCCAGCAGCCAAGGCGGCAGTAGGGGTTACGAGCAGTACTTC.

The genes are TRBV12-5 and TRBJ2-1; 8 bases match TRBD1. The CDR3 covers 15 residues. CDR1 and CDR2 from the germline V gene are LGHNT and FRNRAP. V lost 1 base, J lost 8 bases, and 7 bases stayed unmatched. Here the CDR3 reads CASGLGTGSYDEQFF. The CDR3 DNA is TGTGCTAGTGGTTTGGGGACAGGGTCGTACGATGAGCAGTTCTTC.

The rearrangement uses TRBV7-9 and TRBJ1-1; TRBD1 matches 8 bases. The V gene's germline CDR1 is SEHNR and CDR2 FQNEAQ (reference sequence). J was trimmed by 6 bases and V by 4 bases; bases with no gene match: 1. This CDR3 has 12 amino acids. The chain's CDR3 is CASSSTGAEAFF. The CDR3, as DNA: TGTGCCAGCAGCTCGACAGGGGCTGAAGCTTTCTTT.

This clone occurred a few times. J is TRBJ2-7 and V is TRBV25-1, with a weak D call TRBD1 (6 bases). Trimming stripped 1 base from V and 6 bases from J, with 7 bases between. Per the germline V gene, CDR1 is MGHDK and CDR2 is SYGVNS. The CDR3 covers 12 residues. This CDR3 is CASSELGGEQYF. CDR3 DNA: TGTGCCAGCAGTGAATTAGGGGGCGAGCAGTACTTC.

This CDR3 is CASSLAGQGVDNEQFF. Here the CDR3 DNA reads TGTGCCAGCAGCTTAGCGGGACAGGGGGTGGACAATGAGCAGTTCTTC. The chain carries TRBV7-2 and TRBJ2-1; 11 bases line up with TRBD1. After removal of 0 bases from V and 5 bases from J, the junction contained 3 bases not matched to a gene. The CDR3 is 16 amino acids. CDR1 and CDR2 from the germline V gene are SGHTA and FQGNSA.

This clone came up once. The V call is TRBV30, the J call TRBJ1-6; D ambiguous. Between the trimmed V and J ends, which lost 5 bases and 4 bases, there was a span of 9 bases. The CDR3 contains 13 residues. From germline, CDR1 is GTSNPN and CDR2 SVGIG (reference sequence). The DNA of the CDR3 is TGTGCCTGGGGTCCGGGATATAATTCACCCCTCCACTTT. Translation: CAWGPGYNSPLHF.

J is TRBJ1-6 and V is TRBV7-2; 8 bases match TRBD1. Germline values: CDR1 SGHTA, CDR2 FQGNSA. After removal of 4 bases from V and 10 bases from J, the junction contained 9 bases not matched to a gene. The CDR3 length is 15 residues. The CDR3 sequence is CASSSGDRLRSPLHF. CDR3 nucleotides: TGTGCCAGCAGCTCCGGGGACAGGTTGAGGTCACCCCTCCACTTT.

CDR3 nucleotide sequence: TGTGCCAGCAGCTCCACGGCAGCGGGAGTGACAGATACGCAGTATTTT. The encoded protein is CASSSTAAGVTDTQYF. The genes are TRBV11-3 and TRBJ2-3, with 8 nucleotides matching TRBD2. J lost 3 bases, V lost 4 bases, and 9 bases had no gene match. This CDR3 is 16 amino acids long. The germline V gene has CDR1 SGHNT and CDR2 YENEEA.

This clone showed up just once. Relative to the germline gene, one junction end is altered; a read error may explain this. The chain combines TRBV7-7 with TRBJ2-5, with 9 positions matching TRBD2. Germline V gene data show CDR1 as SSHAT and CDR2 as FNYEAQ (reference sequence). This CDR3 spans 15 amino acids. The CDR3 coding sequence is TGTGCTAGCAGCTTGACTAGCGGAACCCAAGAGACCCAGTACTTC. Its translation: CASSLTSGTQETQYF.

The chain combines TRBV5-4 with TRBJ2-2, with TRBD1 identical over 7 bases. The CDR3 consists of 16 residues. Trimming cost V 2 bases and J 0 bases; bases outside gene matches: 4. CDR1 and CDR2 from the germline V gene are SGHNT and YYREEE (reference sequence). The CDR3 sequence is CASSFTGVTNTGELFF. The CDR3 DNA sequence: TGTGCCAGCAGCTTTACAGGGGTGACGAACACCGGGGAGCTGTTTTTT.

V and J are TRBV15 and TRBJ1-4; weak D call: TRBD1 (6 bases). This CDR3 is built from 15 residues. The V end lost 1 base, the J end lost 5 bases, and 11 bases lay between the germline ends. In germline, CDR1 is LNHNV, CDR2 YYDKDF (reference sequence). The CDR3 bases are TGTGCCACCAGCAGAGTTTTAGGACAGAATGAAAAACTGTTTTTT. Its protein product is CATSRVLGQNEKLFF.

The sample holds one count of this clone. V and J are TRBV19 and TRBJ2-1, with 8 bases lining up with TRBD2. From germline, CDR1 is LNHDA and CDR2 SQIVND (reference sequence). V lost 8 bases to trimming and J lost 0 bases; unmatched junction nucleotides: 15. This CDR3 is 18 amino acids long. The CDR3 coding sequence is TGTGCCAGTGGGCCTTTAGCGGGGTTAACAAGCTCCTACAATGAGCAGTTCTTC. It codes for CASGPLAGLTSSYNEQFF.

This sequence joins TRBV6-5 and TRBJ2-3, with unresolved D. This CDR3 region has 14 residues. The germline CDR1 and CDR2 sequences are MNHEY and SVGAGI. Trimming left V 10 bases short and J 1 base short, with 15 bases between. The CDR3 sequence is CAISERARTDTQYF. The CDR3 DNA reads as TGTGCCATTTCTGAGAGAGCCCGCACAGATACGCAGTATTTT.

V gene TRBV6-6 combines with J gene TRBJ2-1; the match to TRBD2 covers 8 bases. The length of the CDR3 is 16 residues. The V and J ends lost 4 bases and 4 bases, in that order; junction bases with no gene match: 9. Germline V gene lookup returns CDR1 MNHNY and CDR2 SVGAGI (reference sequence). The CDR3 here is CASSSRAGESYNEQFF. DNA of the CDR3: TGTGCCAGCAGTTCGAGAGCGGGAGAGTCATACAATGAGCAGTTCTTC.

The chain is built from TRBV27 and TRBJ2-1, with TRBD2 as a possible D gene (6 bases). The CDR3 contains 13 residues. Germline CDR1 is MNHEY and CDR2 is SMNVEV (reference sequence). The germline V and J ends were trimmed by 4 bases and 9 bases, with 13 bases remaining between them. The CDR3 here is CASSSKLAGEQFF. The CDR3 DNA sequence: TGTGCCAGCAGTTCCAAACTAGCCGGTGAGCAGTTCTTC.

This clone has a single count. V gene TRBV18 combines with J gene TRBJ2-5; a possible D gene is TRBD1 (5 bases). Trimming removed 3 bases from V and 1 base from J, with 9 bases in between. The CDR3 has 14 residues. Per the germline V gene, CDR1 is KGHSH and CDR2 is LQKENI. In DNA, the CDR3 is TGTGCCAGCTCACCGGGGCAAACCCAAGAGACCCAGTACTTC. It yields the protein CASSPGQTQETQYF.

J is TRBJ2-1 and V is TRBV7-3; the D is unclear. This CDR3 comprises 14 residues. V lost 0 bases, J lost 5 bases, and 8 bases lay in between. Germline values: CDR1 SGHTA, CDR2 FQGTGA. As DNA, the CDR3 is TGTGCCAGCAGCTTAACCCCCCGTGACAATGAGCAGTTCTTC. It yields the protein CASSLTPRDNEQFF.